Sequencing of this T cell receptor (beta chain) was carried out in a study of CD8 T cells in Susac syndrome. Study findings and constraints: Only a relatively small number of individuals were included in the TCR sequencing and HLA analysis.

Sequencing of TCR beta covered CD8+ and CD4+ T cells obtained from blood. TEMRA cells were enriched by FACS, while CD8+ and CD4+ T cells were obtained through a negative isolation that was performed magnetically. The CDR3 covers 14 residues. The V and J ends lost 5 bases and 5 bases, in that order; junction bases with no gene match: 6. Germline V gene sequence: CDR1 DFQATT, CDR2 SNEGSKA (reference sequence). Random-hexamer reverse transcription was applied to about 0.5 to 1 ug RNA. Amplification of TCR beta CDR3 across 54 Vbeta and 13 Jbeta was performed with immunoSEQ multiplex PCR. TCRdb reprocessed the immunoSEQ multiplex PCR reads with MiXCR, giving one entry per CDR3 protein. The table has about 200,000 distinct CDR3 sequences, about 95% seen once. Remarks on this clonotype: Its antigen is currently unknown.

The specimen was CD4+ T cells from PBMCs. This TCR was sampled from a human donor with multiple sclerosis. J is TRBJ2-7 and V is TRBV20-1; 13 bases agree with TRBD2. CDR3 sequence (DNA): TGCAGTGCTTGGACTAGCGGGGGTAGAGACGAGCAGTACTTC. It encodes CSAWTSGGRDEQYF.